The next 24 T cell receptor beta chains were all read from a single sample in a study of shared clonotypes between healthy human individuals. Assay used: immunoSEQ multiplex PCR; TCRdb lists only in-frame clones, some missing. The repertoire holds roughly 1.4 million clones, with about 98.5% as singletons. The sample consisted of naive CD4+ T cells sorted from blood. Subset indicated: CD45RA+ positively selected. The receptors originated from a man aged 25 to 40 in good health.

V usage is TRBV2 and J usage is TRBJ2-2, with 8 bases that match TRBD1. The V gene end was trimmed by 4 bases and the J gene end by 6 bases; junction bases not matched to a gene: 7. Germline V gives CDR1 SNHLY, CDR2 FYNNEI. The CDR3 is made up of 15 amino acids. Here the CDR3 reads CASSARTGFAGELFF. CDR3 nucleotides: TGTGCCAGCAGTGCTAGGACAGGGTTCGCCGGGGAGCTGTTTTTT.

The V and J genes are TRBV6-6 and TRBJ2-7; D is perhaps TRBD2 (5 bases). The CDR3 is 15 residues long. Trimming removed 0 bases at V and 0 bases at J, with 9 bases between. Germline CDR1 reads MNHNY; CDR2 reads SVGAGI (reference sequence). CDR3 sequence: CASSYSTTSSYEQYF. The CDR3 DNA sequence: TGTGCCAGCAGTTACTCGACCACTAGCTCCTACGAGCAGTACTTC.

This rearrangement joins TRBV14 to TRBJ2-3, with 8 bases identical to TRBD2. Germline-derived CDR1 and CDR2 are SGHDN and FVKESK. The CDR3 spans 15 residues. The V segment lost 0 bases and the J segment 3 bases; nucleotides outside the gene matches: 2. The CDR3 region is CASSQDRGRTDTQYF. In DNA form, the CDR3 reads TGTGCCAGCAGCCAAGATCGCGGGAGGACAGATACGCAGTATTTT.

Only a few counts were recorded for this clone. This chain links TRBV7-8 with TRBJ1-2, with D perhaps matching TRBD1 (6 bases). Trimming left V 1 base short and J 2 bases short, with 11 bases between. Germline values: CDR1 SGHVS, CDR2 FQNEAQ. CDR3 length: 15 residues. The CDR3 sequence: CASSLVPQGNYGYTF. For the CDR3, the DNA is TGTGCCAGCAGCTTAGTGCCACAGGGAAACTATGGCTACACCTTC.

This clone was seen only once. The rearrangement uses TRBV18 and TRBJ2-1, with a possible D match to TRBD1 (5 bases). The CDR3 length is 14 residues. Trimming took off 3 bases at V and 5 bases at J, with 11 bases between the two ends. Germline CDR1 reads KGHSH; CDR2 reads LQKENI. The CDR3 DNA follows: TGTGCCAGCTCACCCAAGGGGCAGGACAATGAGCAGTTCTTC. This codes for CASSPKGQDNEQFF.

The V and J genes are TRBV5-1 and TRBJ2-1; 9 bases align to TRBD1. Germline V gene lookup returns CDR1 SGHRS and CDR2 YFSETQ. With V trimmed by 4 bases and J by 8 bases, 22 bases remained unmatched. This CDR3 is built from 19 residues. This CDR3 reads CASSKTGGASKFPIDEQFF. The DNA of the CDR3 is TGCGCCAGCAGCAAGACAGGGGGGGCCTCCAAGTTCCCAATTGATGAGCAGTTCTTC.

This rearrangement joins TRBV9 to TRBJ2-1, with 8 bases matching TRBD2. V shed 3 bases, J shed 0 bases, and the junction held 11 bases outside the gene matches. The CDR3 has 18 amino acids. Germline assignment: CDR1 SGDLS and CDR2 YYNGEE. In DNA form, the CDR3 reads TGTGCCAGCAGCGGGGGCGGGAGCGGGAGCAGCTCCTACAATGAGCAGTTCTTC. It translates to CASSGGGSGSSSYNEQFF.

This chain connects TRBV19 to TRBJ1-5, with TRBD1 matching 7 bases. Germline V gene sequence: CDR1 LNHDA, CDR2 SQIVND (reference sequence). This CDR3 comprises 13 residues. Germline trimming cut 6 bases from V and 3 bases from J; bases unmatched to any gene: 2. CDR3 bases: TGTGCCAGTAGCGACAGGGACAATCAGCCCCAGCATTTT. It yields the protein CASSDRDNQPQHF.

DNA for the CDR3: TGTGCCAGCAGCCCCTTCCCGGGACAGGGATATGGCTACACCTTC. Encoded protein: CASSPFPGQGYGYTF. This rearrangement joins TRBV7-2 to TRBJ1-2; 9 positions agree with TRBD1. The V gene end was trimmed by 5 bases and the J gene end by 5 bases; junction bases not matched to a gene: 9. The CDR3 consists of 15 residues. Germline V gives CDR1 SGHTA, CDR2 FQGNSA.

The chain is built from TRBV19 and TRBJ2-1; perhaps TRBD1 as D (6 bases). Germline V gene sequence: CDR1 LNHDA, CDR2 SQIVND (reference sequence). This CDR3 has 12 residues. Trimming cost V 6 bases and J 13 bases, with 16 bases left between them. DNA of the CDR3: TGTGCCAGTAGCAATACAGGGTCATACCAGTTCTTC. Amino acid sequence: CASSNTGSYQFF.

The V call is TRBV5-1, the J call TRBJ2-7, with TRBD2 matching over 10 bases. The CDR3 covers 15 residues. Trimming cost V 0 bases and J 5 bases; bases outside gene matches: 5. Germline CDR1 SGHRS, CDR2 YFSETQ. The CDR3 loop reads CASSLGLAGDNEQYF. DNA of the CDR3: TGCGCCAGCAGCTTGGGTCTAGCGGGAGACAACGAGCAGTACTTC.

The chain links TRBV6-5 to TRBJ1-5, with D possibly TRBD1 on 5 matching bases. Germline V gene lookup returns CDR1 MNHEY and CDR2 SVGAGI. This CDR3 contains 14 residues. The V end lost 5 bases, the J end lost 7 bases, and 15 bases lay between the germline ends. The CDR3 region has the DNA TGTGCCAGCAGTGCCTCCGGGGCAGGGCAGCCCCAGCATTTT. This translates into CASSASGAGQPQHF.

The chain links TRBV4-1 to TRBJ1-1; no firm D call. CDR1 MGHRA and CDR2 YSYEKL come from the germline V gene. The CDR3 extends over 17 amino acids. Trimming stripped 8 bases from V and 2 bases from J, with 24 bases between. The CDR3 nucleotides are TGCGCCAGCCAGCCGACTGAGGGTGGGCTTCCCAACACTGAAGCTTTCTTT. It specifies CASQPTEGGLPNTEAFF.

The rearrangement links TRBV7-9 to TRBJ2-7, with D perhaps assigned TRBD1 or TRBD2 (5 bases each). V shed 1 base and J shed 6 bases, with 16 bases lying between them. CDR1 is SEHNR, CDR2 FQNEAQ, per germline (reference sequence). CDR3 length equals 15 residues. The CDR3 reads CASSLVRAGRVEQYF. CDR3 sequence (DNA): TGTGCCAGCAGCTTAGTGAGGGCAGGGCGGGTCGAGCAGTACTTC.

V is TRBV28 and J is TRBJ1-2, with D perhaps matching TRBD1 (6 bases). Germline V gene data show CDR1 as MDHEN and CDR2 as SYDVKM. The CDR3 is 14 residues long. The V and J ends lost 7 bases and 8 bases respectively, with 20 bases between them. Here the CDR3 DNA reads TGTGCCAGCACCCGAAGGGGGACGGGTGGAGGCTACACCTTC. Protein sequence: CASTRRGTGGGYTF.

The CDR3 region is CASSLSGRGNTIYF. CDR3 sequence (DNA): TGTGCCAGCAGCTTATCCGGTCGTGGAAACACCATATATTTT. This sequence joins TRBV7-9 and TRBJ1-3; no definite D call. The CDR3 sequence is 14 residues long. With 2 bases removed from V and 3 bases from J, the gap between germline ends came to 8 bases. Germline CDR1 SEHNR, CDR2 FQNEAQ (reference sequence).

Note on this clone: Other DNA variants within this sample encode the same CDR3. The J gene is TRBJ1-1, the V gene TRBV18, with D maybe TRBD1 (5 bases). This CDR3 region has 14 residues. CDR1 and CDR2 from the germline V gene are KGHSH and LQKENI. V was trimmed by 3 bases and J by 1 base, leaving 9 bases between them. This CDR3 reads CASSPGTGNTEAFF. The DNA of the CDR3 is TGTGCCAGCTCACCGGGGACGGGGAACACTGAAGCTTTCTTT.

The chain has TRBV28 and TRBJ2-7; TRBD1 agrees at 9 bases. CDR3 length: 17 residues. V trimming: 7 bases; J trimming: 0 bases; junction bases outside the gene matches: 13. In germline, CDR1 is MDHEN, CDR2 SYDVKM. This chain's CDR3 is CASTLRTGTGFSYEQYF. CDR3 bases: TGTGCCAGCACTCTCCGTACCGGGACAGGGTTCTCCTACGAGCAGTACTTC.

This chain links TRBV6-1 with TRBJ2-3; D might be TRBD1 (6 bases). Trimming left V 4 bases short and J 4 bases short, with 9 bases between. Per the germline V gene, CDR1 is MNHNS and CDR2 is SASEGT. The CDR3 contains 13 residues. CDR3 amino acids: CASSARGADTQYF. CDR3 nucleotide sequence: TGTGCCAGCAGTGCCAGGGGAGCAGATACGCAGTATTTT.

This clone appeared a single time. The gene calls are TRBV11-2 and TRBJ1-2; D remains unclear. CDR1 and CDR2 from the germline V gene are SGHAT and FQNNGV. The CDR3 covers 13 residues. V shed 0 bases and J shed 8 bases, with 10 bases lying between them. The CDR3 bases are TGTGCCAGCAGCTTAGAGGCCGGCGCGGGCTACACCTTC. Translation gives CASSLEAGAGYTF. The entire variable domain, with the rest obtained from reference TRBV11-2 and TRBJ1-2, is as follows: EAGVAQSPRYKIIEKRQSVAFWCNPISGHATLYWYQQILGQGPKLLIQFQNNGVVDDSQLPKDRFSAERLKGVDSTLKIQPAKLEDSAVYLCASSLEAGAGYTFGSGTRLTVV.

V is TRBV5-6 and J is TRBJ2-6, with D possibly matching TRBD1 (6 bases). The CDR3 extends over 15 amino acids. Germline V gene data show CDR1 as SGHDT and CDR2 as YYEEEE. The V and J ends lost 2 bases and 9 bases respectively, with 15 bases between them. CDR3 sequence: CASSLRAGAGNVLTF. In nucleotides, the CDR3 is TGTGCCAGCAGCTTAAGAGCAGGGGCGGGCAACGTCCTGACTTTC. Variable domain in full (rest from reference TRBV5-6 and TRBJ2-6): DAGVTQSPTHLIKTRGQQVTLRCSPKSGHDTVSWYQQALGQGPQFIFQYYEEEERQRGNFPDRFSGHQFPNYSSELNVNALLLGDSALYLCASSLRAGAGNVLTFGAGSRLTVL.

This chain connects TRBV19 to TRBJ1-2, with 7 bases aligning to TRBD1. Looked up from germline, CDR1 is LNHDA and CDR2 is SQIVND (reference sequence). Trimming removed 0 bases from V and 4 bases from J; junction bases left unmatched: 5. This CDR3 has 15 amino acids. The CDR3 region has the DNA TGTGCCAGTAGTATAGATCGGGACAGCAGCTATGGCTACACCTTC. Its translation: CASSIDRDSSYGYTF.

The chain carries TRBV5-1 and TRBJ1-1; no firm D call. Trimming removed 4 bases from V and 0 bases from J, with 19 bases in between. The germline V gene encodes CDR1 SGHRS and CDR2 YFSETQ. This CDR3 is built from 17 residues. The CDR3 region is CASSPYRGVSMNTEAFF. The CDR3 DNA sequence: TGCGCCAGCAGCCCCTACCGCGGGGTATCCATGAACACTGAAGCTTTCTTT.

CDR3 region: CASSQVAQSYEQYF. CDR3 nucleotide sequence: TGTGCCAGCAGCCAAGTCGCGCAATCCTACGAGCAGTACTTC. V gene TRBV14 combines with J gene TRBJ2-7; D remains unclear. The CDR3 runs to 14 residues. The V gene lost 1 base and the J gene lost 1 base, with 8 bases spanning the gap. The germline gives CDR1 SGHDN, CDR2 FVKESK.